One sample yielded the 4 T cell receptor beta chains listed below, sequenced in a study of T cell repertoires in cytomegalovirus infection. Their antigens remain unidentified. MiXCR, run by TCRdb on the reads, gives a single entry per CDR3 protein. The data contain about 920,000 distinct CDR3 sequences, roughly a third of them seen just once; the ten biggest clones take up about an eighth. This material consisted of cultured CD8+ T cells from PBMCs, taken from culture after CMV antigen stimulation. These receptors came from a human donor in good health (CMV status not recorded). Some clones in this sample may be carry-over from other donors' samples.

The chain employs TRBV4-1 and TRBJ2-1; TRBD1 is a possible D gene (6 bases). The CDR3 totals 16 residues. Per germline, CDR1 MGHRA and CDR2 YSYEKL. With 0 bases removed from V and 4 bases from J, the gap between germline ends came to 13 bases. CDR3 region: CASSQDYRARYNEQFF. The CDR3 nucleotides are TGCGCCAGCAGCCAAGATTACAGGGCGCGGTACAATGAGCAGTTCTTC.

The V and J genes are TRBV11-2 and TRBJ2-1; D gene unclear. The CDR3 spans 11 residues. V lost 5 bases, J lost 9 bases, and 8 bases lay in between. Germline CDR1 and CDR2: SGHAT and FQNNGV. The CDR3: CASSQVSEQFF. As DNA, the CDR3 is TGTGCCAGCAGCCAGGTCTCTGAGCAGTTCTTC.

This clonotype appeared many times. The V and J genes are TRBV4-1 and TRBJ2-5; no definite D call. Trimming removed 1 base at V and 0 bases at J, with 6 bases between. This CDR3 has 14 residues. In germline, CDR1 is MGHRA, CDR2 YSYEKL. CDR3 coding DNA: TGCGCCAGCAGCCAAGGTCTTAACCAAGAGACCCAGTACTTC. Its protein product is CASSQGLNQETQYF.

The table lists this clonotype with a few counts. V is TRBV5-1 and J is TRBJ1-1, with no clear D. CDR1 SGHRS and CDR2 YFSETQ come from the germline V gene. This CDR3 is built from 17 residues. Trimming pared 1 base from V and 1 base from J, leaving 17 bases between. The DNA for the CDR3 is TGCGCCAGCAGCTTGTGGTCCCCAGGCCATCAGAACACTGAAGCTTTCTTT. It codes for CASSLWSPGHQNTEAFF.